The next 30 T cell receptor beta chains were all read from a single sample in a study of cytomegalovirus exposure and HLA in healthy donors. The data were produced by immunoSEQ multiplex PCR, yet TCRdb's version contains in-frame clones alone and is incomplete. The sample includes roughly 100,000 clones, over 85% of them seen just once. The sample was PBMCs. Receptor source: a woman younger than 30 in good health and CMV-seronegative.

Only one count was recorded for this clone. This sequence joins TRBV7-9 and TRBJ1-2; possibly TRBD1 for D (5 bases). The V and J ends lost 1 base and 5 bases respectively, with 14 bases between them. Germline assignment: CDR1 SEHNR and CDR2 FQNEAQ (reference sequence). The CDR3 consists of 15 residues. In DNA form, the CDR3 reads TGTGCCAGCAGCTTAGAATTAGTAGGGGATTATGGCTACACCTTC. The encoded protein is CASSLELVGDYGYTF.

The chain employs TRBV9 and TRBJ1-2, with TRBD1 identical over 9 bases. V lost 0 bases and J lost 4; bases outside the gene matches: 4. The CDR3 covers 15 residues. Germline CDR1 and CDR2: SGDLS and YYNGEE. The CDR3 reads CASSVAPDRGYGYTF. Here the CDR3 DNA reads TGTGCCAGCAGCGTAGCCCCGGACAGGGGCTATGGCTACACCTTC.

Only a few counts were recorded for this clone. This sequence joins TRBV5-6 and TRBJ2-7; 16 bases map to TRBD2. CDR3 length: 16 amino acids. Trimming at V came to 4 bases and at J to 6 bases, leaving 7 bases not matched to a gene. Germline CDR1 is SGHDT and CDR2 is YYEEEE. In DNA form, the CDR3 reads TGTGCCAGCAGCCAGGGACTAGCGGGAGGGCCGAGCGAGCAGTACTTC. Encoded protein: CASSQGLAGGPSEQYF.

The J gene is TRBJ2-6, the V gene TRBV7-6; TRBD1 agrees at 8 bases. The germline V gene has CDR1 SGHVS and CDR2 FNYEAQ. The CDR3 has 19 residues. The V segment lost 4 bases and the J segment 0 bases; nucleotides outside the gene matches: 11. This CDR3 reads CASSSGQGSWRSGANVLTF. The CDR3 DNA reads TGTGCCAGCAGCTCAGGACAGGGTTCGTGGCGCTCTGGGGCCAACGTCCTGACTTTC.

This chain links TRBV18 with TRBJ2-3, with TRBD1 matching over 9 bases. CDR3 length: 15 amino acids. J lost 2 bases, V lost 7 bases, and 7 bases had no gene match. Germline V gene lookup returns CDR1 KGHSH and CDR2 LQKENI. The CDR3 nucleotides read TGTGCCAGCTTCAAGCGGACAGGGGACACAGATACGCAGTATTTT. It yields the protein CASFKRTGDTDTQYF.

The CDR3: CASSLLGQAGNEQFF. The CDR3 nucleotides are TGCGCCAGCAGCTTGCTAGGACAGGCAGGGAATGAGCAGTTCTTC. The chain couples TRBV5-1 to TRBJ2-1; 7 positions agree with TRBD1. This CDR3 is built from 15 residues. The germline CDR1 and CDR2 sequences are SGHRS and YFSETQ. J lost 7 bases, V lost 1 base, and 8 bases had no gene match.

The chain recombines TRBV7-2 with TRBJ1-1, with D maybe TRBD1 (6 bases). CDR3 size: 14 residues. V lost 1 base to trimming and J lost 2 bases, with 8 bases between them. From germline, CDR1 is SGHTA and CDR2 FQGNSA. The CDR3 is CASSLGGGNTEAFF. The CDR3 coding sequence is TGTGCCAGCAGCTTAGGAGGGGGTAACACTGAAGCTTTCTTT.

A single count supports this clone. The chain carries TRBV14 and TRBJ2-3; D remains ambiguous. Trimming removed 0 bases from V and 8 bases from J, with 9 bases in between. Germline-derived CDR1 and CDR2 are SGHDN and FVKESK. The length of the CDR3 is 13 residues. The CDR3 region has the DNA TGTGCCAGCAGCCAAGATTGGGCAGTTACGCAGTATTTT. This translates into CASSQDWAVTQYF.

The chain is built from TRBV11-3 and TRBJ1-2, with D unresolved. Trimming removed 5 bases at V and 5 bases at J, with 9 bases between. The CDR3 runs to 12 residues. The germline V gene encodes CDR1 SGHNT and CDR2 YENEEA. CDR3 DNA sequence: TGTGCCAGCAGCCCGGAGGGTTATGGCTACACCTTC. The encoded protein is CASSPEGYGYTF.

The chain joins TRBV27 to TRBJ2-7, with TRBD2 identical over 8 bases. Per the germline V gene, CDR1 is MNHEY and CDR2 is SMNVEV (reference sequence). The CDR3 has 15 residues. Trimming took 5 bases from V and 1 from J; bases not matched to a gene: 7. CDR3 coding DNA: TGTGCCAGCAGTCCACCGGGACTAGATTCCTACGAGCAGTACTTC. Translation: CASSPPGLDSYEQYF.

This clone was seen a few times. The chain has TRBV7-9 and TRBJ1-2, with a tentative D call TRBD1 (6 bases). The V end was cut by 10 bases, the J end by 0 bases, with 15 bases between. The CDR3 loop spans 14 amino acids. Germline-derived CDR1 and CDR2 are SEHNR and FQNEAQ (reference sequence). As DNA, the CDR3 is TGTGCCACCACCACCAGGGGAACTAACTATGGCTACACCTTC. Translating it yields CATTTRGTNYGYTF.

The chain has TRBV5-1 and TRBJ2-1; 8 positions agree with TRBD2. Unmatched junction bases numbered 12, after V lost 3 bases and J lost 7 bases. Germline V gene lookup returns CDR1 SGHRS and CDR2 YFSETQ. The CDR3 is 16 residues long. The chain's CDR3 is CASSYAQREIRNEQFF. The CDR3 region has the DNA TGCGCCAGCAGCTACGCACAGCGGGAGATCCGGAATGAGCAGTTCTTC.

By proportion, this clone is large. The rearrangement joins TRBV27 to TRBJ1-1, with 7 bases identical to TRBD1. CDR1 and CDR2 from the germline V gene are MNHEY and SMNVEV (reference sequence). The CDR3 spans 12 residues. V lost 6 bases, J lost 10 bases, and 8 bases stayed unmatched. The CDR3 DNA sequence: TGTGCCAGCAGCGGTGCCCAGGGGGGAGCTTTCTTT. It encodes CASSGAQGGAFF.

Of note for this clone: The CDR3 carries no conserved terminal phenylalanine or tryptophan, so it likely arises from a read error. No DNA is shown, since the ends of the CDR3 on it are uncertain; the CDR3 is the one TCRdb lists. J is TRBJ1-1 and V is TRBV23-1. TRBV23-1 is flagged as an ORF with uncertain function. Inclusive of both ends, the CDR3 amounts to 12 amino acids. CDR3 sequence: CASSQSVHNPGD.

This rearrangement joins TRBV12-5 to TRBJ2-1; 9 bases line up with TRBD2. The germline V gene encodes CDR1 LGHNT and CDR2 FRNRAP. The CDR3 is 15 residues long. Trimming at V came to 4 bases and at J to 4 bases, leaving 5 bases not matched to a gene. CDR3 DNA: TGTGCTAGTGGTTCCCCTAGCGGGGCTTACAATGAGCAGTTCTTC. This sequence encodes CASGSPSGAYNEQFF.

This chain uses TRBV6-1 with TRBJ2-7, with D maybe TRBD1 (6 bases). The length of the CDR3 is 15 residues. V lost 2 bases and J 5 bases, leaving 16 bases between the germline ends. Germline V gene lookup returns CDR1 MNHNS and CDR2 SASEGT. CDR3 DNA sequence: TGTGCCAGCAGTGAACAACCAGGGGCTAGGGACGAGCAGTACTTC. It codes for CASSEQPGARDEQYF.

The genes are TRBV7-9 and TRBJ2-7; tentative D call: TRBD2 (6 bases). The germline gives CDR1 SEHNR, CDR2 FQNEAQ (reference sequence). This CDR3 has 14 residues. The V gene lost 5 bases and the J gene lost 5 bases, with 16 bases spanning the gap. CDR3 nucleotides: TGTGCCAGCAGCCCAGCGGGCGAGGTTCACGAGCAGTACTTC. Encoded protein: CASSPAGEVHEQYF.

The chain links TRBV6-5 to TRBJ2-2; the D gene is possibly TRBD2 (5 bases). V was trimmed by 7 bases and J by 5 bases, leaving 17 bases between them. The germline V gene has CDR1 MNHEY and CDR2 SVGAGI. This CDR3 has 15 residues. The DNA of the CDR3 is TGTGCCAGCACTAGGACCCCCGAGGGTACCGGGGAGCTGTTTTTT. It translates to CASTRTPEGTGELFF.

CDR3 amino acids: CASSVNGDTQYF. CDR3 nucleotide sequence: TGTGCCAGCAGCGTCAACGGAGATACGCAGTATTTT. The chain employs TRBV9 and TRBJ2-3; D not certain. V lost 2 bases, J lost 5 bases, and 6 bases lay in between. The CDR3 contains 12 residues. Germline V lookup: CDR1 SGDLS, CDR2 YYNGEE.

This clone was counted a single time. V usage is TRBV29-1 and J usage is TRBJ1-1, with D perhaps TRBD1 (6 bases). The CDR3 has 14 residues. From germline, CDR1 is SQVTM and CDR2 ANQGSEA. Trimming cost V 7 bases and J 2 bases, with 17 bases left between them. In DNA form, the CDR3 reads TGCAGCGCTGTGCGGGAGACAGGCAACACTGAAGCTTTCTTT. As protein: CSAVRETGNTEAFF.

For the CDR3, the DNA is TGCAGCGTGGACAAGGGATATCGAGAGACCCAGTACTTC. Its translation: CSVDKGYRETQYF. This chain joins TRBV29-1 and TRBJ2-5; a weak D match, TRBD1 (5 bases). The CDR3 is 13 amino acids. Germline assignment: CDR1 SQVTM and CDR2 ANQGSEA. Trimming removed 6 bases from V and 4 bases from J, with 15 bases in between.

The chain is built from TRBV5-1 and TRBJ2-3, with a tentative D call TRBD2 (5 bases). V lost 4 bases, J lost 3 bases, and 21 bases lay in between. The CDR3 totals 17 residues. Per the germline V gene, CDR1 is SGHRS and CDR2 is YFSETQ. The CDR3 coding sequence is TGCGCCAGCAGCCCCGGGGTCCGGGTCCCAACTACAGATACGCAGTATTTT. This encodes CASSPGVRVPTTDTQYF.

The CDR3 loop is CASSPPPEEKLFF. The CDR3 DNA reads TGTGCCAGTAGTCCGCCCCCGGAGGAAAAACTGTTTTTT. The V and J genes are TRBV19 and TRBJ1-4; D unclear. Germline assignment: CDR1 LNHDA and CDR2 SQIVND (reference sequence). V lost 5 bases to trimming and J lost 8 bases, with 12 bases between them. This CDR3 spans 13 amino acids.

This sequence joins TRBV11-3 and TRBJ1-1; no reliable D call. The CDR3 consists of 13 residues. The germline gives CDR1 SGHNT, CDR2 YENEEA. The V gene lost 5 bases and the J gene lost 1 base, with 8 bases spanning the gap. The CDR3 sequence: CASSALTNTEAFF. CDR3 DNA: TGTGCCAGCAGCGCTCTAACGAACACTGAAGCTTTCTTT. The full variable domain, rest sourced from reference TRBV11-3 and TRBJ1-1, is EAGVVQSPRYKIIEKKQPVAFWCNPISGHNTLYWYLQNLGQGPELLIRYENEEAVDDSQLPKDRFSAERLKGVDSTLKIQPAELGDSAVYLCASSALTNTEAFFGQGTRLTVV.

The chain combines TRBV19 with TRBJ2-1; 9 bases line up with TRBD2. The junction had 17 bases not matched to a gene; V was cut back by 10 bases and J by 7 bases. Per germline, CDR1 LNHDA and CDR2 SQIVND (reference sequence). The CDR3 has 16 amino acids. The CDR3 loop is CATATQPGLARNEQFF. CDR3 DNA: TGTGCCACCGCAACCCAACCGGGACTAGCAAGGAATGAGCAGTTCTTC.

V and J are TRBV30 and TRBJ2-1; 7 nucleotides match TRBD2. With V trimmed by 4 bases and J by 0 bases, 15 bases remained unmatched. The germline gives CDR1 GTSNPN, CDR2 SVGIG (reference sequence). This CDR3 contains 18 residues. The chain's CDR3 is CAWTGKLGGASSYNEQFF. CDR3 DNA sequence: TGTGCCTGGACGGGCAAGCTGGGAGGGGCTAGCTCCTACAATGAGCAGTTCTTC. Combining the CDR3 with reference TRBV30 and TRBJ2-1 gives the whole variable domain SQTIHQWPATLVQPVGSPLSLECTVEGTSNPNLYWYRQAAGRGLQLLFYSVGIGQISSEVPQNLSASRPQDRQFILSSKKLLLSDSGFYLCAWTGKLGGASSYNEQFFGPGTRLTVL.

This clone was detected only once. For the CDR3, the DNA is TGCGCCAGCAGCCTCACAGGGACGGGAAACACCATATATTTT. Translation: CASSLTGTGNTIYF. The V call is TRBV4-3, the J call TRBJ1-3, with a weak D call TRBD1 (6 bases). Per germline, CDR1 LGHNA and CDR2 YSLEER. The CDR3 length is 14 residues. V gave up 4 bases and J gave up 4 bases, with 11 bases separating them.

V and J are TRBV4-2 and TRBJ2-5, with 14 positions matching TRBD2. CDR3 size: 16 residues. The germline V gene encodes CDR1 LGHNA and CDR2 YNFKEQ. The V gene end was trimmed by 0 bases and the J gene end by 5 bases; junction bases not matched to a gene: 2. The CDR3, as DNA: TGTGCCAGCAGCCAAGACGGGACTAGCGGGGGCGAGACCCAGTACTTC. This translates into CASSQDGTSGGETQYF.

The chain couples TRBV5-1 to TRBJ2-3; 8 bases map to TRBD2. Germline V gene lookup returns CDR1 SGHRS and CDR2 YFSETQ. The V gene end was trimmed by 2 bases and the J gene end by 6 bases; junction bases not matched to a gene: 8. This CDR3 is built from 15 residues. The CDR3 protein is CASSFSAGGRDTQYF. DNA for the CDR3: TGCGCCAGCAGCTTTTCCGCGGGGGGCCGGGATACGCAGTATTTT.

CDR3 coding DNA: TGTGCCAGCAGCTTTACCTCATTGTCGGAGCGGGGGGCCCATGAGCAGTTCTTC. It yields the protein CASSFTSLSERGAHEQFF. The chain links TRBV7-3 to TRBJ2-1; the match to TRBD2 covers 9 bases. CDR1 and CDR2 from the germline V gene are SGHTA and FQGTGA. The CDR3 sequence is 18 residues long. With 3 bases clipped from V and 8 bases from J, the junction kept 17 bases outside the gene matches. Looking up the rest from reference TRBV7-3 and TRBJ2-1 gives the full variable domain: GAGVSQTPSNKVTEKGKYVELRCDPISGHTALYWYRQSLGQGPEFLIYFQGTGAADDSGLPNDRFFAVRPEGSVSTLKIQRTERGDSAVYLCASSFTSLSERGAHEQFFGPGTRLTVL.